This T cell receptor beta chain was found in a study of identical twins (dated by TCRdb to 2016 to 2018). For the wider study: To test whether fetal clonotypes persist, the study used deep sequencing on TCR alpha and beta repertoires from monozygotic twins, unrelated adults of various ages, and cord blood. To rule out contamination, replicate twin experiments were performed at different times with different library preparation protocols.

Library preparation was by 5' RACE. TCRdb records Illumina HiSeq 2000 as the sequencer. A universal primer binding site was introduced by template switching, and a unique molecular identifier was present in the final cDNA, enabling accurate counting of TCR cDNA molecules. First-strand cDNA for TCR alpha and beta chains was synthesized from specific primers in the conserved constant-segment region. Each cDNA library was double barcoded, with a SMART-Mk sample barcode plus Illumina barcodes, to control for contamination. TruSeq adapter sequences along with Illumina sample barcodes were introduced in two successive PCR steps. Sequencing of the TCR alpha and beta cDNA libraries was done on the Illumina HiSeq platform using custom primers. Regarding the original processing steps: Raw reads were processed with MiGEC to extract unique molecular identifiers, and MiXCR was used to determine CDR3 positions. For each individual, recombination models were inferred using an EM algorithm with the repgenHMM and IGoR tools. The tcR package in R was used for shared clonotype analysis, with sharing normalized by the product of cloneset sizes. Out-of-frame nonproductive sequences were analyzed to study raw recombination free of thymic and clonal selection effects. TCRdb took the public reads, trimmed them with fastp at Q25, ran MiXCR for clone calling and kept in-frame beta chains. CDR3 protein duplicates are merged, each entry listing the most common genes and DNA. The V and J calls and clone size are TCRdb's, not the authors'. Present in this sample are around 1.7 million distinct CDR3 sequences, more than 30% of which were seen just once. Clones ranked in the top ten supply around 0.25% of the sample.

From the germline V gene (reference sequence), CDR1 is LGHDT and CDR2 is YNNKEL. V loses 5 bases of germline sequence and J loses 5 bases, and the interval between the two ends is 16 bases. Counted from cysteine to phenylalanine, this CDR3 has 15 amino acids. Only the CDR3 part of the read is kept: 45 bases, read in frame from the first base. Summary of the overall study and its limitations: Zero-insertion analyses could be partly confounded by invariant T cells such as MAIT and iNKT, although diverse VJ usage argued against such confounding for most clonotypes. In monozygotic twins, recombination models systematically underestimated out-of-frame TCR alpha sharing, but the models matched the sharing seen between unrelated individuals. Compared with coincidental sharing between unrelated individuals, out-of-frame TCR alpha sequences shared between twins had an excess of sequences with low generation probability. Because the same donors could not be followed over many years, conclusions were based on cross-sectional statistical analysis. A weaker excess of twin sharing was found in beta out-of-frame sequences because the signal-to-noise ratio was lowered by fewer shared sequences. Abundant cord blood beta clonotypes carried fewer insertions; young adult naive repertoires showed a weaker similar trend, while memory repertoires showed none.

With regard to this clonotype: The antigen this receptor binds is unknown. No base-level quality is on record; no much larger clone is a single base apart.

Only healthy Caucasian donors were included. The clonotype originates from a newborn girl in good health. The sample consisted of cord blood. The V gene is TRBV3-1 and the J gene is TRBJ2-1; TRBD1 might be the D gene, on 6 matching bases. The CDR3 region: CASSKSWGLDNEQFF. The sequenced DNA: TGTGCCAGCAGCAAGAGTTGGGGGCTGGACAATGAGCAGTTCTTC.